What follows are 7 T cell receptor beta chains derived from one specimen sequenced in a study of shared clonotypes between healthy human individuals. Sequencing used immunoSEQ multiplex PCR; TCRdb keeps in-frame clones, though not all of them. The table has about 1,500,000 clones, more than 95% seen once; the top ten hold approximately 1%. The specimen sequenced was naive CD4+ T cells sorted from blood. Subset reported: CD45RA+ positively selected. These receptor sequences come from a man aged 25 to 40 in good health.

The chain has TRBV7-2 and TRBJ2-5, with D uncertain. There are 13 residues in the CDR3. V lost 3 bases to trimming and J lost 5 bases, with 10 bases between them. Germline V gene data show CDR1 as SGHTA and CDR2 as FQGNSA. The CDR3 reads CASSFGSGETQYF. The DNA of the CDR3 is TGTGCCAGCAGCTTCGGGTCGGGCGAGACCCAGTACTTC.

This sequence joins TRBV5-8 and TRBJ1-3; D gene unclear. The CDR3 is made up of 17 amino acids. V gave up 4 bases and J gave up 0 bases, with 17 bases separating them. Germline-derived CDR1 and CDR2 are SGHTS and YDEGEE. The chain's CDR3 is CASSPTRPLLSGNTIYF. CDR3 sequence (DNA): TGTGCCAGCAGCCCAACCAGGCCCCTACTCTCTGGAAACACCATATATTTT.

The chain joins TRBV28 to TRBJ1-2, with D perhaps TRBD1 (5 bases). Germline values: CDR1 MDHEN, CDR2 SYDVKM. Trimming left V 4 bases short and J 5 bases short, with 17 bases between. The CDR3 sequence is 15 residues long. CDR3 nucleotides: TGTGCCAGCAGTTCTGGGACCGGTGTTGTTTATGGCTACACCTTC. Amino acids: CASSSGTGVVYGYTF.

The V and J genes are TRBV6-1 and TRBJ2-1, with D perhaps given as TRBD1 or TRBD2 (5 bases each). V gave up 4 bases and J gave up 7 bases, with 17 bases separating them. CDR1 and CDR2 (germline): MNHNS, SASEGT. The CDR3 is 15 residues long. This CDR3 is CASSGWGIRGNEQFF. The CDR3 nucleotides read TGTGCCAGCAGTGGTTGGGGGATCAGAGGGAATGAGCAGTTCTTC.

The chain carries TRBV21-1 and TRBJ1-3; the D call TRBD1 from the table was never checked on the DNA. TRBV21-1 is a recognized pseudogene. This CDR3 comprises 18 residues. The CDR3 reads CASSKTHSRDRETNTIYF. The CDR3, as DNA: TGTGCCAGCAGCAAAACCCATTCGCGGGACAGGGAGACAAACACCATATATTTT.

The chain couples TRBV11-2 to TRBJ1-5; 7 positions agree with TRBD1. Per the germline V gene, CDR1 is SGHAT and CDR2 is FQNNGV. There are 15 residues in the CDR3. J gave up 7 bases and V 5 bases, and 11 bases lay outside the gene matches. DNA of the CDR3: TGTGCCAGCAGCCGCCGGACAGGTGTGGAGCAGCCCCAGCATTTT. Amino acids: CASSRRTGVEQPQHF.

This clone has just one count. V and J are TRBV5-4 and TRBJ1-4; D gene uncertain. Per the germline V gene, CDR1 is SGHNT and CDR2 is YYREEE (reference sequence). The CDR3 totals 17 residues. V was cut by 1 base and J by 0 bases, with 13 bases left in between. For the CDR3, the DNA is TGTGCCAGCAGCTTGATCGGAAGCACTGCAACTAATGAAAAACTGTTTTTT. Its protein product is CASSLIGSTATNEKLFF.